Each of the 28 T cell receptor beta chains below was sequenced from the same sample in a study of blood T cell repertoires in COVID-19. Here immunoSEQ multiplex PCR was the method, and the copy in TCRdb shows in-frame clones only, minus some. Of under 100,000 clones detected, more than 70% appear once; the ten largest clones hold about a sixth. The specimen sequenced was peripheral blood. The receptors come from a woman in her sixties or seventies with acute or convalescent COVID-19.

This clone was observed a handful of times. V gene TRBV3-1 (or the pseudogene TRBV3-2) combines with J gene TRBJ1-6; no firm D call. Germline-derived CDR1 and CDR2 are LGHDT and YNNKEL (reference sequence). The CDR3 has 12 residues. The V end lost 5 bases, the J end lost 14 bases, and 13 bases lay between the germline ends. CDR3 amino acids: CASSLLKTSLHF. The CDR3 DNA is TGTGCCAGCAGCTTGTTGAAGACATCCCTCCACTTT.

This clone was picked up one time. This chain links TRBV21-1 with TRBJ1-2; the D segment call TRBD1 is taken from the table without a DNA check. TRBV21-1 represents a pseudogene. The CDR3 extends over 17 amino acids. The CDR3 bases are TGTGCCAGCAGCAAAGATAATGGCAGGGGGCGGGAGCATGGCTACACCTTC. This sequence encodes CASSKDNGRGREHGYTF.

The J gene is TRBJ2-7, the V gene TRBV6-5, with D possibly matching TRBD1 (6 bases). The CDR3 sequence is 15 residues long. V lost 0 bases to trimming and J lost 2 bases, with 11 bases between them. Germline CDR1 MNHEY, CDR2 SVGAGI. The CDR3 protein is CASSYSAGAPYEQYF. CDR3 DNA sequence: TGTGCCAGCAGTTACTCGGCAGGGGCCCCCTACGAGCAGTACTTC.

Note on this clone: This CDR3 is also generated by other DNA sequences in the sample. The chain carries TRBV29-1 and TRBJ2-3; D not certain. Germline lookup yields CDR1 SQVTM and CDR2 ANQGSEA. Trimming cost V 6 bases and J 0 bases, with 7 bases left between them. The CDR3 totals 12 residues. CDR3 amino acids: CSVRGSTDTQYF. Written as DNA, the CDR3 is TGCAGCGTCCGCGGAAGCACAGATACGCAGTATTTT.

J is TRBJ1-1 and V is TRBV12-5; 8 bases match TRBD1. The germline gives CDR1 LGHNT, CDR2 FRNRAP. The ends lost 2 bases at V and 1 base at J; junction bases unmatched: 6. This CDR3 is 16 amino acids long. The CDR3 sequence: CASGLPTGEGNTEAFF. DNA of the CDR3: TGTGCTAGTGGTTTGCCGACAGGGGAGGGGAACACTGAAGCTTTCTTT.

J is TRBJ2-7 and V is TRBV6-5, with 7 bases that match TRBD1. The V and J ends lost 5 bases and 5 bases, in that order; junction bases with no gene match: 9. This CDR3 is 14 amino acids long. The germline V gene has CDR1 MNHEY and CDR2 SVGAGI. The CDR3 sequence is CASSLDRVKDEQYF. In DNA form, the CDR3 reads TGTGCCAGCAGTCTCGACAGGGTTAAGGACGAGCAGTACTTC.

Concerning this clone itself: The identical CDR3 is also encoded by other nucleotide sequences in the sample. V usage is TRBV5-1 and J usage is TRBJ2-3; 7 bases align to TRBD2. V shed 0 bases, J shed 0 bases, and the junction held 4 bases outside the gene matches. The CDR3 has 16 residues. Germline V gene lookup returns CDR1 SGHRS and CDR2 YFSETQ. CDR3 in amino acids: CASSLVGSGSTDTQYF. The CDR3 DNA follows: TGCGCCAGCAGCTTGGTGGGTAGCGGGAGCACAGATACGCAGTATTTT. The variable domain in full, completed from reference TRBV5-1 and TRBJ2-3, reads KAGVTQTPRYLIKTRGQQVTLSCSPISGHRSVSWYQQTPGQGLQFLFEYFSETQRNKGNFPGRFSGRQFSNSRSEMNVSTLELGDSALYLCASSLVGSGSTDTQYFGPGTRLTVL.

Worth noting for this clone: Other DNA sequences in the same sample also yield this CDR3. The V and J genes are TRBV7-2 and TRBJ1-2; D is ambiguous. In germline, CDR1 is SGHTA, CDR2 FQGNSA. This CDR3 has 13 amino acids. V lost 6 bases and J lost 4, with 12 bases in between. The CDR3 bases are TGTGCCAGCAGTGGAGGGAGAGGCTATGGCTACACCTTC. It specifies CASSGGRGYGYTF.

V gene TRBV6-5 combines with J gene TRBJ2-7, with D tentatively TRBD1 (6 bases). The CDR3 spans 14 residues. Germline-derived CDR1 and CDR2 are MNHEY and SVGAGI. V was pared by 7 bases and J by 2 bases, with 15 bases between. The CDR3 sequence: CASTPAGATYEQYF. The CDR3 bases are TGTGCCAGCACCCCGGCAGGGGCTACCTACGAGCAGTACTTC.

Only one count was recorded for this clone. This chain links TRBV14 with TRBJ2-3; TRBD2 agrees at 7 bases. Trimming cost V 5 bases and J 6 bases; bases outside gene matches: 11. This CDR3 has 15 amino acids. CDR1 SGHDN and CDR2 FVKESK come from the germline V gene. The CDR3 spells CASSSGTSAYDTQYF. As DNA, the CDR3 is TGTGCCAGCAGCTCCGGCACTAGCGCATATGATACGCAGTATTTT.

The chain recombines TRBV5-1 with TRBJ1-2; 12 bases fit TRBD1. Germline CDR1 reads SGHRS; CDR2 reads YFSETQ. Losses at the gene ends were 0 bases for V and 6 bases for J; bases not matched to a gene: 3. This CDR3 region has 15 residues. The CDR3: CASSLEGDRGHGYTF. The DNA for the CDR3 is TGCGCCAGCAGCTTGGAAGGGGACAGGGGGCATGGCTACACCTTC.

The V call is TRBV6-1, the J call TRBJ1-1, with a tentative D call TRBD1 (6 bases). CDR1 is MNHNS and CDR2 is SASEGT in the germline V gene. Trimming took 2 bases from V and 3 from J, leaving 10 bases between them. The CDR3 covers 14 residues. The CDR3 nucleotides read TGTGCCAGCAGTGAAAGGGGGAAGGACACTGAAGCTTTCTTT. This gives the protein CASSERGKDTEAFF.

As concerns this clone: An end of the junction does not agree with germline; a read error may underlie this. The gene calls are TRBV7-2 and TRBJ2-3; D may be TRBD1 (5 bases). Germline assignment: CDR1 SGHTA and CDR2 FQGNSA. This CDR3 has 14 amino acids. This CDR3 is CASSLGAPPDTQYF. Here the CDR3 DNA reads TGTGCCAGCAGTTTAGGGGCCCCCCCCGATACGCAGTATTTT.

The V gene is TRBV7-8, the J gene TRBJ1-2; TRBD1 agrees at 11 bases. In germline, CDR1 is SGHVS, CDR2 FQNEAQ. J was trimmed by 8 bases and V by 1 base; bases with no gene match: 0. CDR3 size: 13 residues. This CDR3 is CASSLGTGGGYTF. The CDR3, as DNA: TGTGCCAGCAGCTTAGGGACAGGGGGCGGCTACACCTTC.

The chain carries TRBV6-2 or TRBV6-3 and TRBJ2-7; 8 positions match TRBD2. V dropped 0 bases and J dropped 2; count of bases not matched to a gene: 0. CDR3 length: 14 amino acids. Looked up from germline, CDR1 is MNHEY and CDR2 is SVGEGT. In DNA form, the CDR3 reads TGTGCCAGCAGTTACTCGACTAGCGCCTACGAGCAGTACTTC. This encodes CASSYSTSAYEQYF.

The V gene is TRBV7-9, the J gene TRBJ1-6, with D possibly being TRBD1 (6 bases). V gave up 1 base and J gave up 4 bases, with 8 bases separating them. The CDR3 runs to 15 residues. Germline V CDR1 and CDR2: SEHNR, FQNEAQ (reference sequence). CDR3 residues: CASSLVGGYNSPLHF. The CDR3 region has the DNA TGTGCCAGCAGCTTAGTAGGGGGTTATAATTCACCCCTCCACTTT.

This sequence joins TRBV7-2 and TRBJ1-2; D remains ambiguous. The CDR3 consists of 16 residues. Germline V lookup: CDR1 SGHTA, CDR2 FQGNSA. Trimming took 5 bases from V and 4 from J, leaving 20 bases between them. CDR3 amino acids: CASSRAPGGGSYGYTF. The CDR3, as DNA: TGTGCCAGCAGCCGTGCACCCGGCGGAGGGAGCTATGGCTACACCTTC. Full variable domain (remainder filled in from reference TRBV7-2 and TRBJ1-2): GAGVSQSPSNKVTEKGKDVELRCDPISGHTALYWYRQSLGQGLEFLIYFQGNSAPDKSGLPSDRFSAERTGGSVSTLTIQRTQQEDSAVYLCASSRAPGGGSYGYTFGSGTRLTVV.

This sequence joins TRBV29-1 and TRBJ1-4; tentative D call: TRBD1 (6 bases). V gave up 0 bases and J gave up 7 bases, with 15 bases separating them. CDR3 length equals 15 residues. Germline assignment: CDR1 SQVTM and CDR2 ANQGSEA. In nucleotides, the CDR3 is TGCAGCGTTGAAGAGGAGAGGGGGGGCGGTGAAAAACTGTTTTTT. It is translated as CSVEEERGGGEKLFF.

The genes are TRBV6-6 and TRBJ1-2, with a weak D call TRBD1 (6 bases). The germline V gene has CDR1 MNHNY and CDR2 SVGAGI (reference sequence). Trimming shortened V by 5 bases and J by 10 bases, and 20 bases separated the two germline ends. The CDR3 sequence is 14 residues long. CDR3 coding DNA: TGTGCCAGCAGTCAGGACAGCAGTCTCCGGCACTACACCTTC. Its protein product is CASSQDSSLRHYTF.

This clone has only one observation. The V call is TRBV5-1, the J call TRBJ1-1; TRBD1 might be the D (6 bases). Deletions cut 4 bases from V and 4 bases from J, with 17 bases between. The CDR3 loop spans 15 amino acids. Germline CDR1 reads SGHRS; CDR2 reads YFSETQ. The CDR3 DNA is TGCGCCAGCAGCCTGCTCGGGGCACAGGGCACTGAAGCTTTCTTT. Encoded protein: CASSLLGAQGTEAFF.

The gene calls are TRBV12-3 or TRBV12-4 and TRBJ1-1; the D is unclear. The CDR3 has 12 amino acids. Trimming cost V 1 base and J 10 bases, with 10 bases left between them. The CDR3 spells CASSLGYRRAFF. CDR3 nucleotides: TGTGCCAGCAGTTTAGGATACAGAAGAGCTTTCTTT.

A single count supports this clone. The V call is TRBV19, the J call TRBJ1-5; TRBD1 aligns across 9 bases. The germline gives CDR1 LNHDA, CDR2 SQIVND (reference sequence). With 3 bases clipped from V and 2 bases from J, the junction kept 5 bases outside the gene matches. The CDR3 runs to 16 residues. The CDR3 protein is CASSILGQGRNQPQHF. As DNA, the CDR3 is TGTGCCAGTAGTATTCTCGGACAGGGGCGCAATCAGCCCCAGCATTTT.

The chain links TRBV11-3 to TRBJ2-1; maybe TRBD2 (5 bases). Germline-derived CDR1 and CDR2 are SGHNT and YENEEA. V gave up 5 bases and J gave up 5 bases, with 19 bases separating them. The CDR3 runs 16 residues. The CDR3 region has the DNA TGTGCCAGCAGCCCCCGCGGTAGTCTCGGGGACAATGAGCAGTTCTTC. Protein sequence: CASSPRGSLGDNEQFF.

The chain combines TRBV4-1 with TRBJ1-3, with D perhaps TRBD1 (6 bases). Germline V CDR1 and CDR2: MGHRA, YSYEKL. The CDR3 loop spans 16 amino acids. The V end was cut by 4 bases, the J end by 3 bases, with 16 bases between. CDR3 residues: CASSPSRSDSGNTIYF. CDR3 DNA: TGCGCCAGCAGCCCCTCTCGCTCGGACAGTGGAAACACCATATATTTT.

The CDR3 sequence is CASSFSRTASLTDTQYF. DNA for the CDR3: TGTGCCAGCAGCTTCAGTCGGACAGCGAGCCTCACAGATACGCAGTATTTT. V and J are TRBV11-3 and TRBJ2-3; the D gene is possibly TRBD1 (6 bases). This CDR3 has 17 residues. Germline V gives CDR1 SGHNT, CDR2 YENEEA. V was clipped by 3 bases and J by 2 bases, with 18 bases between them.

The chain recombines TRBV18 with TRBJ1-1; D unclear. Germline CDR1 reads KGHSH; CDR2 reads LQKENI. The ends were cut back, 6 bases at V and 0 bases at J, with 17 bases in the middle. The CDR3 consists of 16 residues. The CDR3 DNA reads as TGTGCCAGCTCCCTTCGGCCCGACGGGTTGAACACTGAAGCTTTCTTT. Protein sequence: CASSLRPDGLNTEAFF.

J is TRBJ2-3 and V is TRBV11-3; the match to TRBD2 covers 12 bases. The V gene end was trimmed by 3 bases and the J gene end by 2 bases; junction bases not matched to a gene: 6. The length of the CDR3 is 17 residues. Germline values: CDR1 SGHNT, CDR2 YENEEA. The CDR3, as DNA: TGTGCCAGCAGCTTCCCCCTAGCGGGAGGGTTCACAGATACGCAGTATTTT. This encodes CASSFPLAGGFTDTQYF.

The chain employs TRBV11-1 and TRBJ1-1, with D hard to call. Trimming left V 3 bases short and J 3 bases short, with 11 bases between. This CDR3 has 14 residues. Germline V gene sequence: CDR1 SGHAT, CDR2 FQDESV (reference sequence). CDR3 sequence: CASSFRGFDTEAFF. CDR3 sequence (DNA): TGTGCCAGCAGCTTTAGAGGGTTTGACACTGAAGCTTTCTTT.